This record looks at one TCR beta chain sequence and its context. CDR1 and CDR2 from the germline V gene are SGHNT and YYREEE (reference sequence). The V end lost 2 bases, the J end lost 4 bases, and 14 bases lay between the germline ends. This CDR3 has 15 amino acids. In the authors' methods: Researchers report that nucleated cell counts were estimated from reference gene primer amplification. The assay was immunoSEQ multiplex PCR, and TCRdb's table has in-frame clones only and misses some. V, J and clone size reflect that table, while D and trimming were determined from the DNA. Of fewer than 200,000 clones in the sample, about 80% were seen once. The data originate from a study of blood T cell repertoires in COVID-19. Study details: Sites across the United States, Italy and Spain contributed samples from acute and convalescent COVID-19.

Sample: peripheral blood. The sequence came from a man in his fifties or sixties with acute or convalescent COVID-19. The J gene is TRBJ2-3, the V gene TRBV5-4; D possibly corresponds to TRBD2 (7 bases). For the CDR3, the DNA is TGTGCCAGCAGCTTATCCGGGGGGCACGCAGATACGCAGTATTTT. It is translated as CASSLSGGHADTQYF.